Each of the 20 T cell receptor beta chains below was sequenced from the same sample in a study of regulatory T cells in long-lasting Graves disease. Time point described: persistent/refractory GD, antithyroid drugs over 5 years with positive TRAb. TCR sequences were obtained from RNA taken from PBMCs. Combining iRepertoire HTBI primers with Arm-PCR of CDR3 regions, the authors built TCR beta libraries. A single record per CDR3 protein comes from TCRdb applying MiXCR to the multiplex PCR reads. In the table there are around 400,000 distinct CDR3 sequences, 20% to 25% of which are singletons. The starting material was peripheral blood mononuclear cells (PBMCs), obtained when the disease was refractory, from a patient treated with antithyroid drugs. All receptors derive from a female donor with Graves disease.

The table lists this clonotype with many counts. The rearrangement joins TRBV12-3 or TRBV12-4 to TRBJ2-5; TRBD1 matches at 7 bases. The CDR3 has 14 amino acids. With V trimmed by 6 bases and J by 4 bases, 8 bases remained unmatched. CDR3 residues: CASSPGTASETQYF. As DNA, the CDR3 is TGTGCCAGCAGCCCCGGGACAGCCTCAGAGACCCAGTACTTC.

This clonotype has at least ten counts. The chain uses TRBV2 and TRBJ2-5; D call uncertain. CDR1 is SNHLY, CDR2 FYNNEI, per germline. The CDR3 spans 13 residues. With 4 bases removed from V and 4 bases from J, the gap between germline ends came to 10 bases. CDR3 in DNA: TGTGCCAGCAGTGTGGCCCCGATAGAGACCCAGTACTTC. Encoded protein: CASSVAPIETQYF.

The chain employs TRBV6-2 or TRBV6-3 and TRBJ2-2; 11 nucleotides line up with TRBD2. Germline V CDR1 and CDR2: MNHEY, SVGEGT. Germline trimming cut 5 bases from V and 5 bases from J; bases unmatched to any gene: 7. This CDR3 region has 16 residues. The CDR3 is CASSPLAGERTGELFF. The CDR3 region has the DNA TGTGCCAGCAGTCCACTAGCGGGAGAGAGAACCGGGGAGCTGTTTTTT.

This clonotype was picked up one time. The junction does not match germline at one end; this may be a read error. CDR3 nucleotides: TGTGCCAGCAGCATACAGGCCGCAGATACGCGGTATTTT. Protein sequence: CASSIQAADTRYF. The chain recombines TRBV7-2 with TRBJ2-3; the D gene is possibly TRBD1 (5 bases). The CDR3 loop spans 13 amino acids. Germline loops: CDR1 SGHTA, CDR2 FQGNSA.

This clonotype was detected only a few times. The chain joins TRBV27 to TRBJ1-4; the D gene is possibly TRBD1 (6 bases). CDR1 and CDR2 from the germline V gene are MNHEY and SMNVEV (reference sequence). Trimming stripped 2 bases from V and 0 bases from J, with 16 bases between. The CDR3 loop spans 18 amino acids. As DNA, the CDR3 is TGTGCCAGCAGTTTACGGGGCTCGGGGGCTGCAACTAATGAAAAACTGTTTTTT. This encodes CASSLRGSGAATNEKLFF.

This clonotype was found many times. V gene TRBV3-1 combines with J gene TRBJ2-5, with 8 positions matching TRBD2. Per the germline V gene, CDR1 is LGHDT and CDR2 is YNNKEL (reference sequence). There are 14 residues in the CDR3. V dropped 5 bases and J dropped 4; count of bases not matched to a gene: 6. In DNA, the CDR3 is TGTGCCAGCAGCGGCGGGACTAGATTAGAGACCCAGTACTTC. Residues: CASSGGTRLETQYF.

The sample holds a few counts of this clonotype. This rearrangement joins TRBV18 to TRBJ2-7, with a tentative D call TRBD1 (5 bases). The CDR3 length is 14 residues. V was pared by 0 bases and J by 6 bases, with 12 bases between. Germline CDR1 and CDR2: KGHSH and LQKENI. The CDR3 nucleotides read TGTGCCAGCTCACCACCAAATCAGGGTTCCGAGCAGTACTTC. Encoded protein: CASSPPNQGSEQYF.

The chain combines TRBV7-2 with TRBJ1-3, with D possibly TRBD1 on 6 matching bases. The ends were cut back, 11 bases at V and 1 base at J, with 15 bases in the middle. Germline V gene sequence: CDR1 SGHTA, CDR2 FQGNSA. This CDR3 comprises 14 residues. The CDR3 protein is CALVTDSSGNTIYF. The CDR3, as DNA: TGTGCCCTTGTTACGGACAGTTCTGGAAACACCATATATTTT. The variable domain in full, with the rest retrieved from reference TRBV7-2 and TRBJ1-3, is GAGVSQSPSNKVTEKGKDVELRCDPISGHTALYWYRQSLGQGLEFLIYFQGNSAPDKSGLPSDRFSAERTGGSVSTLTIQRTQQEDSAVYLCALVTDSSGNTIYFGEGSWLTVV.

Concerning this clonotype itself: An end of the junction differs from the germline gene, which may be a read error. This chain connects TRBV7-2 to TRBJ2-7, with 7 bases fitting TRBD1. CDR1 and CDR2 (germline): SGHTA, FQGNSA. There are 16 residues in the CDR3. This CDR3 reads CASSLARGHRGYEQYF. The CDR3 bases are TGCGCCAGCAGCTTGGCTCGGGGCCACAGGGGCTACGAGCAGTACTTC.

The gene calls are TRBV3-1 and TRBJ1-5, with 7 bases identical to TRBD1. Losses at the gene ends were 1 base for V and 6 bases for J; bases not matched to a gene: 6. CDR1 LGHDT and CDR2 YNNKEL come from the germline V gene (reference sequence). CDR3 size: 15 residues. The CDR3 DNA sequence: TGTGCCAGCAGCCAAGGACAGGGTGGGATTCAGCCCCAGCATTTT. As protein: CASSQGQGGIQPQHF. Full variable domain (missing parts from reference TRBV3-1 and TRBJ1-5): DTAVSQTPKYLVTQMGNDKSIKCEQNLGHDTMYWYKQDSKKFLKIMFSYNNKELIINETVPNRFSPKSPDKAHLNLHINSLELGDSAVYFCASSQGQGGIQPQHFGDGTRLSIL.

V and J are TRBV19 and TRBJ2-7; maybe TRBD2 (6 bases). Germline V gives CDR1 LNHDA, CDR2 SQIVND (reference sequence). Trimming cost V 9 bases and J 2 bases, with 14 bases left between them. CDR3 length: 13 residues. This chain's CDR3 is CASAGTGAYEQYF. Here the CDR3 DNA reads TGTGCCAGCGCCGGGACGGGGGCCTACGAGCAGTACTTC.

The rearrangement links TRBV2 to TRBJ1-6; no clear D gene. CDR1 SNHLY and CDR2 FYNNEI come from the germline V gene. The ends were cut back, 10 bases at V and 8 bases at J, with 15 bases in the middle. The CDR3 is made up of 13 amino acids. CDR3 nucleotides: TGTGCCACCACCAGCGGGATTTATTCACCCCTCCACTTT. This sequence encodes CATTSGIYSPLHF.

A note on this clonotype: A single base is all that separates this from a far larger clone, so a read error is likely. The rearrangement joins TRBV7-6 to TRBJ1-4; 7 bases are a match to TRBD1. The CDR3 spans 14 residues. The germline gives CDR1 SGHVS, CDR2 FNYEAQ. The CDR3 sequence is CASSSGTDNEELFF. The DNA of the CDR3 is TGTGCCAGCAGCTCCGGGACAGATAATGAAGAACTGTTTTTT.

The gene calls are TRBV14 and TRBJ2-1; 10 bases fit TRBD2. Germline V gene sequence: CDR1 SGHDN, CDR2 FVKESK. V lost 1 base and J lost 8; bases outside the gene matches: 5. The CDR3 has 15 amino acids. CDR3 amino acids: CASSQGLAGLDEQFF. CDR3 coding DNA: TGTGCCAGCAGCCAAGGACTAGCGGGTTTAGATGAGCAGTTCTTC. Based on the CDR3 plus reference TRBV14 and TRBJ2-1, the full variable domain is EAGVTQFPSHSVIEKGQTVTLRCDPISGHDNLYWYRRVMGKEIKFLLHFVKESKQDESGMPNNRFLAERTGGTYSTLKVQPAELEDSGVYFCASSQGLAGLDEQFFGPGTRLTVL.

This CDR3 is CSSPTAGGSEAFF. The CDR3 DNA follows: TGCAGCTCCCCCACGGCAGGGGGGTCAGAAGCTTTCTTT. The rearrangement uses TRBV29-1 and TRBJ1-1; 7 nucleotides line up with TRBD1. With 8 bases clipped from V and 8 bases from J, the junction kept 14 bases outside the gene matches. CDR1 is SQVTM, CDR2 ANQGSEA, per germline. The CDR3 totals 13 residues.

The sample holds many counts of this clonotype. This rearrangement joins TRBV29-1 to TRBJ2-7; 9 bases map to TRBD1. This CDR3 is 13 amino acids long. J gave up 4 bases and V 6 bases, and 7 bases lay outside the gene matches. Germline lookup yields CDR1 SQVTM and CDR2 ANQGSEA. CDR3 nucleotides: TGCAGCGTCCCGGGACAGGGAGCGTACGAGCAGTACTTC. Amino acid sequence: CSVPGQGAYEQYF.

This clonotype was counted only a few times. J is TRBJ2-7 and V is TRBV18; D remains ambiguous. Germline CDR1 KGHSH, CDR2 LQKENI. The length of the CDR3 is 15 residues. V shed 4 bases and J shed 2 bases, with 15 bases lying between them. The CDR3 sequence is CASSLGTPNAYEQYF. CDR3 in DNA: TGTGCCAGCTCACTCGGAACTCCTAATGCCTACGAGCAGTACTTC.

The genes are TRBV9 and TRBJ2-2, with D maybe TRBD2 (5 bases). Trimming cost V 4 bases and J 6 bases, with 7 bases left between them. CDR3 length: 12 residues. Germline assignment: CDR1 SGDLS and CDR2 YYNGEE. CDR3 in amino acids: CASSPAAGELFF. The CDR3 nucleotides are TGTGCCAGCAGCCCAGCGGCCGGGGAGCTGTTTTTT.

This clonotype was seen only a few times. The chain joins TRBV27 to TRBJ2-3; TRBD1 agrees at 10 bases. In germline, CDR1 is MNHEY, CDR2 SMNVEV (reference sequence). The CDR3 contains 15 residues. Losses at the gene ends were 4 bases for V and 3 bases for J; bases not matched to a gene: 4. The CDR3, as DNA: TGTGCCAGCAGTTCTGACAGGGGGCTGACAGATACGCAGTATTTT. This encodes CASSSDRGLTDTQYF.

The rearrangement uses TRBV14 and TRBJ2-3; 12 bases line up with TRBD2. V shed 0 bases, J shed 2 bases, and the junction held 6 bases outside the gene matches. This CDR3 spans 18 amino acids. Per the germline V gene, CDR1 is SGHDN and CDR2 is FVKESK. CDR3 sequence reads: CASSQDILAGGPTDTQYF. DNA of the CDR3: TGTGCCAGCAGCCAAGATATTCTAGCGGGAGGGCCCACAGATACGCAGTATTTT.